This T cell receptor beta chain was recovered during a study of blood T cell repertoires in COVID-19. Across the study: The cDNA or gDNA used as material had been derived from T cells, B-cell-depleted T cells, or PBMCs.

Study processing details: Scientists estimated how many nucleated cells there were by amplifying reference gene primers. The assay was immunoSEQ multiplex PCR, and TCRdb's table has in-frame clones only and misses some. For V, J and clone size, that table is used; D and trimming come from the DNA. The sample holds about 89,000 clones, roughly 80% seen once. V shed 3 bases and J 0 bases; nucleotides not matched to a gene: 2. The CDR3 sequence is 15 residues long. Germline lookup yields CDR1 SGHRS and CDR2 YFSETQ. This clonotype originated in a woman older than 75 with acute or convalescent COVID-19. Sequenced: peripheral blood. The V and J genes are TRBV5-1 and TRBJ2-7; 11 positions agree with TRBD1. CDR3 loop: CASSWGQGVSYEQYF. The CDR3 region has the DNA TGCGCCAGCAGCTGGGGACAGGGGGTCTCCTACGAGCAGTACTTC.